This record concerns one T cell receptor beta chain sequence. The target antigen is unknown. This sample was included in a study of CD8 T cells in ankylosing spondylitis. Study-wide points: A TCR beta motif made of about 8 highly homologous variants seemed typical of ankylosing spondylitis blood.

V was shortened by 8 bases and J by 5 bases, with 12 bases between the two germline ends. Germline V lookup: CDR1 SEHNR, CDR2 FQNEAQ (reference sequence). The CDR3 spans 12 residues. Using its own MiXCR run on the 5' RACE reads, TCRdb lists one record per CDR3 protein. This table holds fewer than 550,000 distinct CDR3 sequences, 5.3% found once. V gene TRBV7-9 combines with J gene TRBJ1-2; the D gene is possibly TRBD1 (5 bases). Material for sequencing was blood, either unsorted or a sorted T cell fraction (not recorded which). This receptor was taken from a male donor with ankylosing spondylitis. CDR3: CASSMTDYGYTF. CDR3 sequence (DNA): TGTGCCAGCTCAATGACAGATTATGGCTACACCTTC.